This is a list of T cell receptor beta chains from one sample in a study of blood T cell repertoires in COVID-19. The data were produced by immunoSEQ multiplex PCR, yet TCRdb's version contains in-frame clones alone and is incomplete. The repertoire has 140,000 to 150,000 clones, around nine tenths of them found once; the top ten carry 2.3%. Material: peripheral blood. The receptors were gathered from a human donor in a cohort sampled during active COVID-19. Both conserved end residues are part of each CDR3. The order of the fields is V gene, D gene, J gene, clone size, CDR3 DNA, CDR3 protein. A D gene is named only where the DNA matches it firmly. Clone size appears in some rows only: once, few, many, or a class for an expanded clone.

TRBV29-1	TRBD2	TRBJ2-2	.	TGCAGCGTTATTCGGGACTACAACACCGGGGAGCTGTTTTTT	CSVIRDYNTGELFF
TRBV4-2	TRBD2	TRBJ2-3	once	TGTGCCAGCAGCCAAGCTAGCGGATCTTACACAGATACGCAGTATTTT	CASSQASGSYTDTQYF
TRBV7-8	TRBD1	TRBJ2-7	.	TGTGCCAGCAGCTCCGACAGGGGTTCCTACGAGCAGTACTTC	CASSSDRGSYEQYF
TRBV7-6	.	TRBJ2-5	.	TGTGCCAGCAGCTTGACCGGGACTGTTCAAGAGACCCAGTACTTC	CASSLTGTVQETQYF
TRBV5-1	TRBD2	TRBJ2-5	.	TGCGCCAGCAGCTTTCTACTAGCGGGGGGGAGGCGAGAGACCCAGTACTTC	CASSFLLAGGRRETQYF
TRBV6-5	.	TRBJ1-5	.	TGTGCCACCAGGGCGGGGAGCAATCAGCCCCAGCATTTT	CATRAGSNQPQHF
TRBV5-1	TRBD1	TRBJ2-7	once	TGCGCCAGCAGCATGCAGGGGGCCAGCTCCTACGAGCAGTACTTC	CASSMQGASSYEQYF
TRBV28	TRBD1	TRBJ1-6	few	TGTGCCAGCAGTTTCCCGGACAGGGGGCGGACACCCCTCCACTTT	CASSFPDRGRTPLHF
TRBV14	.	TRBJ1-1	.	TGTGCCAGCAGCGCGACAGCGAACACTGAAGCTTTCTTT	CASSATANTEAFF
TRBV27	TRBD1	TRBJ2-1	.	TGTGCCAGCAGTTCGGGACAGGGGACCTACAATGAGCAGTTCTTC	CASSSGQGTYNEQFF
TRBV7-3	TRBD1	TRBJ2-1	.	TGTGCCAGCAGCTTGGGACAGGACCTCAATGAGCAGTTCTTC	CASSLGQDLNEQFF
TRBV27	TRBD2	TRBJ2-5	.	TGTGCCAGCACCCCCCATGGGACTAGCGGGAGGGCCTGGTACTTC	CASTPHGTSGRAWYF
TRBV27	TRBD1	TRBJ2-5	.	TGTGCCAGCAGTTTATCTCGCCGGGACAGGGCCCTCCAAGAGACCCAGTACTTC	CASSLSRRDRALQETQYF
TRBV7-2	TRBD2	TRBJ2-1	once	TGTGCCAGCAGCCACCCACGACGACTAGCGGGCTCCTACAATGAGCAGTTCTTC	CASSHPRRLAGSYNEQFF
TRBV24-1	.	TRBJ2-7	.	TGTGCCACCAGTGCGCCGGGTCTGGGCGAGCAGTACTTC	CATSAPGLGEQYF
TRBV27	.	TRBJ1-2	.	TGTGCCAGCAGTTTAACTCAGGGTAGCGGCTACACCTTC	CASSLTQGSGYTF
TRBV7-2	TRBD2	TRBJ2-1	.	TGTGCCAGCAGCTTAGGCGGCGGGGGGCCCTACAATGAGCAGTTCTTC	CASSLGGGGPYNEQFF
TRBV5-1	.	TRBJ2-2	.	TGCGCCAGCAGCCCAACGTCCAGGGACACCGGGGAGCTGTTTTTT	CASSPTSRDTGELFF
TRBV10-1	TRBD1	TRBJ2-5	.	TGCGCCAGCAGTACGGACAGGGGAGAGACCCAGTACTTC	CASSTDRGETQYF
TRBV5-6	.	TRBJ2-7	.	TGTGCCAGCAGCTTGGCAGGGTCCCTCAGCTCCTACGAGCAGTACTTC	CASSLAGSLSSYEQYF
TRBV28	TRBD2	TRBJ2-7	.	TGTGCCAGCAGTTTAGGGGGACTAGCCTCCTACGAGCAGTACTTC	CASSLGGLASYEQYF
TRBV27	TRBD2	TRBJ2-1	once	TGTGCCAGCAGTTTATGGCCCCCCGGGACTAGCGGGAGGCGCTCCTACAATGAGCAGTTCTTC	CASSLWPPGTSGRRSYNEQFF
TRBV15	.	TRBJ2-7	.	TGTGCCACCAGCAGAGATCCTTCGTTCGAGCAGTACTTC	CATSRDPSFEQYF
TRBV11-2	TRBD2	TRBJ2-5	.	TGTGCCAGCAGCTTTAGCGGGGCCCCAATAGAGACCCAGTACTTC	CASSFSGAPIETQYF
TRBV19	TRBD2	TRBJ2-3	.	TGTGCCAGTAGTATTTGGCGGGGGGCGCGCACAGATACGCAGTATTTT	CASSIWRGARTDTQYF
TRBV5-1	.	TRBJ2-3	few	TGCGCCAGCAGCTTGGAAGCGGATACGCAGTATTTT	CASSLEADTQYF
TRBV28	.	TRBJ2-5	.	TGTGCCAGCAGTTTTGGGGGGCAAGAGACCCAGTACTTC	CASSFGGQETQYF
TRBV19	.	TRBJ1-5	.	TGTGCCAGTAGCCCGGGGAACCGGCAGCCCCAGCATTTT	CASSPGNRQPQHF
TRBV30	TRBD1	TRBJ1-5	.	TGTGCCTGGAGTGAGGGACAGGGGGCCTACCAGCCCCAGCATTTT	CAWSEGQGAYQPQHF
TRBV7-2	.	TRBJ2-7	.	TGTGCCAGCAGCCCCCCCTCGGGTCCCTACGAGCAGTACTTC	CASSPPSGPYEQYF
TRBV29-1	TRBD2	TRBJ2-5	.	TGCAGCGTTGATTTTAGCGGGGCCCAAGAGACCCAGTACTTC	CSVDFSGAQETQYF
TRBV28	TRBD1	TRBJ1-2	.	TGTGCCAGCAGCCTCTTGACAGGGGGAGGTTATGGCTACACCTTC	CASSLLTGGGYGYTF
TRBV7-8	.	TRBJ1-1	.	TGTGCCAGCAGCTTAGGGGGCAGGGACACTGAAGCTTTCTTT	CASSLGGRDTEAFF
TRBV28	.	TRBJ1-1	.	TGTGCCAGCAGTTTTTACGGGAACACTGAAGCTTTCTTT	CASSFYGNTEAFF
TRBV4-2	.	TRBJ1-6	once	TGTGCCAGCAGCCATCCTAAGGGAGGGGGGAATAATTCACCCCTCCACTTT	CASSHPKGGGNNSPLHF
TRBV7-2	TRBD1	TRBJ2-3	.	TGTGCCCAGGGGACAGGTGGGGGGACAGATACGCAGTATTTT	CAQGTGGGTDTQYF
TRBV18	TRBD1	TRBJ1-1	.	TGTGCCAGCTCGCAGAACAGGGGACCCTTGAACACTGAAGCTTTCTTT	CASSQNRGPLNTEAFF
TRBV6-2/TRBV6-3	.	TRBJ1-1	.	TGTGCCAGCAGTTACGTAGAGGGATTCATGAACACTGAAGCTTTCTTT	CASSYVEGFMNTEAFF
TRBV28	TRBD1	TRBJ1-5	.	TGTGCCAGCAGTTCACAGGGGTTGGGTGGCAATCAGCCCCAGCATTTT	CASSSQGLGGNQPQHF
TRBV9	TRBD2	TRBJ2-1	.	TGTGCCAGCAGCGTAGGGGCGGGAGGGTACAATGAGCAGTTCTTC	CASSVGAGGYNEQFF
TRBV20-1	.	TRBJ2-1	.	TGCAGTGCTAGTTGGGGCCTGTGGGGGCGCTCCTACAATGAGCAGTTCTTC	CSASWGLWGRSYNEQFF
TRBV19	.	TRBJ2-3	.	TGTGCCAGTAGTATAGCTCCTCTGACTGGTACGCAGTATTTT	CASSIAPLTGTQYF
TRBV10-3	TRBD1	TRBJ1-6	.	TGTGCCATCAGACCCCAGGGGGGAAATTCACCCCTCCACTTT	CAIRPQGGNSPLHF
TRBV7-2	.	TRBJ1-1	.	TGTGCCAGCAGCTTAGGTCGGGGGATGTACGCTGAAGCTTTCTTT	CASSLGRGMYAEAFF
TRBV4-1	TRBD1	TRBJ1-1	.	TGCGCCAGCAGCCAAGCCGTAGACAGGGGCAGTCCCCTAACTGAAGCTTTCTTT	CASSQAVDRGSPLTEAFF
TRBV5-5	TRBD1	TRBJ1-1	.	TGTGCCAGCAGCCCCCGGGCAGGGGGGGCTTTCTTT	CASSPRAGGAFF
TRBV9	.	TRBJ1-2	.	TGTGCCAGCAGCGGGACGGAGGGAGACCCCCGATATTATAACTATGGCTACACCTTC	CASSGTEGDPRYYNYGYTF
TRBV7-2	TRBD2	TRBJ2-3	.	TGTGCCAGCAGCTTATTTGGGGGGGGTGCCACAGATACGCAGTATTTT	CASSLFGGGATDTQYF
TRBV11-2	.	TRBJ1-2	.	TGTGCCAGCAGCTTAGAGGCCATTGGCTACACCTTC	CASSLEAIGYTF
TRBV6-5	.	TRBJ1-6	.	TGTGCCAGCAGTTACCGTCGGGGAAATTCACCCCTCCACTTT	CASSYRRGNSPLHF
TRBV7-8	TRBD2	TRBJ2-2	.	TGTGCCAGCAGCTTGAGGACTAGCGGGAAAGTAGGAACCGGGGAGCTGTTTTTT	CASSLRTSGKVGTGELFF
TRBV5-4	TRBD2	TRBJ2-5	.	TGTGCCAGCAGCCAGGGACTAGTGATTCAAGAGACCCAGTACTTC	CASSQGLVIQETQYF
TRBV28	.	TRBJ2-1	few	TGTGCCAGCAGTACTCGGACAGCACCGTTCTTC	CASSTRTAPFF